The entry below gives a single TCR beta chain sequence along with its context. The target antigen is unknown. V was pared by 5 bases and J by 8 bases, with 6 bases of the junction left unmatched. From germline, CDR1 is SGHVS and CDR2 FNYEAQ. The CDR3 length is 15 residues. The source of the sample is a study of early T cells in non-severe SARS-CoV-2 infection. Each CDR3 protein gets one entry after TCRdb re-called the 5' RACE reads with MiXCR. The repertoire has some 40,000 distinct CDR3 sequences, over 4% of them found once; the top ten carry around 4.7%. General study findings and limits: Comparison of clonotypes with VDJdb favored anti-spike CD8 responses while missing private and CD4 specificities.

This chain connects TRBV7-6 to TRBJ2-3; 14 bases are shared with TRBD2. The sample consisted of whole blood. This TCR was sampled from an adult who was a healthcare worker with PCR-confirmed SARS-CoV-2 infection or an uninfected control (not recorded which). The CDR3: CASSTGLAGVFTQYF. For the CDR3, the DNA is TGTGCCAGCAGCACGGGACTAGCGGGAGTTTTTACGCAGTATTTT.